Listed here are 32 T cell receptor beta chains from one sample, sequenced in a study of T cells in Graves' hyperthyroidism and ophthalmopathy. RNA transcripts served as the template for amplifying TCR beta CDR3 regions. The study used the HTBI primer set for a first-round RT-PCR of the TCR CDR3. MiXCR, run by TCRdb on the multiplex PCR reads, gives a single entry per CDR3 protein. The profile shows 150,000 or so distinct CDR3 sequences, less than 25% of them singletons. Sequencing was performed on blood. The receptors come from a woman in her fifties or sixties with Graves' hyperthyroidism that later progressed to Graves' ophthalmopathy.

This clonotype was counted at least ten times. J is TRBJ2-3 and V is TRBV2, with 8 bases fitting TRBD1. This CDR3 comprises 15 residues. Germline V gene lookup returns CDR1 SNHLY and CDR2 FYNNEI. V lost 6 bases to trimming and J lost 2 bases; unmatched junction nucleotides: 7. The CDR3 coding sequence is TGTGCCAGCAGACGACAGGGGTCTCTCACAGATACGCAGTATTTT. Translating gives CASRRQGSLTDTQYF. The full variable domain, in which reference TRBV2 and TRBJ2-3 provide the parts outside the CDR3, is EPEVTQTPSHQVTQMGQEVILRCVPISNHLYFYWYRQILGQKVEFLVSFYNNEISEKSEIFDDQFSVERPDGSNFTLKIRSTKLEDSAMYFCASRRQGSLTDTQYFGPGTRLTVL.

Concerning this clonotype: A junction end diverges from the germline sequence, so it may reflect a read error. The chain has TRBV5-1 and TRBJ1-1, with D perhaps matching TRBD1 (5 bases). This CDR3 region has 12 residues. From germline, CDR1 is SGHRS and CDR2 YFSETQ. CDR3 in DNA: TGTGCCAGCACAACGGGGGTCACTGAAGCTTTCTTT. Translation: CASTTGVTEAFF.

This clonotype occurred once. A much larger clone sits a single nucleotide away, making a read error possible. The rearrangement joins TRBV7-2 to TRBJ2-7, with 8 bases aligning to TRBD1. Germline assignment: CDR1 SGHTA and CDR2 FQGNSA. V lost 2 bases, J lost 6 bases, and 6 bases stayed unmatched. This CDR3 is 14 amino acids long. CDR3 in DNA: TGTGCCAGCAGCTTAACTCTCCAGGGGGCCGAGCAGTACTTC. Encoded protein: CASSLTLQGAEQYF.

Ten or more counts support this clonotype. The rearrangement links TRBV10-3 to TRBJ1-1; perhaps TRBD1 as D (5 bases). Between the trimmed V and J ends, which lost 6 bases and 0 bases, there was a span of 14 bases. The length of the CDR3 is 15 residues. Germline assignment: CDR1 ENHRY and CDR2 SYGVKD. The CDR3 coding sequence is TGTGCCATCAGAAGTCCAGGGAAAATGAACACTGAAGCTTTCTTT. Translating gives CAIRSPGKMNTEAFF.

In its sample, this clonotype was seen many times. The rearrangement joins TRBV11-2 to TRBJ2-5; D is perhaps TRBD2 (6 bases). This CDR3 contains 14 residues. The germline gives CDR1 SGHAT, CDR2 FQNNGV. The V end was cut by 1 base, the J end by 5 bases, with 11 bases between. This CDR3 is CASSLGTSLETQYF. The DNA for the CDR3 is TGTGCCAGCAGCTTAGGCACTAGCTTGGAGACCCAGTACTTC.

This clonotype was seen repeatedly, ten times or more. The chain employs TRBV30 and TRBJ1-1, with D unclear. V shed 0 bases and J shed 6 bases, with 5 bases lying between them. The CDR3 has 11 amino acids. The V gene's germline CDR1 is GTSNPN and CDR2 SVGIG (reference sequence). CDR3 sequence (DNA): TGTGCCTGGAGTGTACAATCTGAAGCTTTCTTT. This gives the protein CAWSVQSEAFF.

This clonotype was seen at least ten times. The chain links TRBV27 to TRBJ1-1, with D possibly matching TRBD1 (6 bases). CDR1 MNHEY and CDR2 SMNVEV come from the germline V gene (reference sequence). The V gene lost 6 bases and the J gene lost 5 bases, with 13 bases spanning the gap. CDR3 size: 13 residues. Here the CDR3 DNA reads TGTGCCAGCAGACTTGGACAGTCTACTGAAGCTTTCTTT. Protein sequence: CASRLGQSTEAFF.

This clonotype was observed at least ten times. As DNA, the CDR3 is TGTGCCTGGAGCACCCTGCAGGGCGGTGAAAAACTGTTTTTT. Protein sequence: CAWSTLQGGEKLFF. The genes are TRBV30 and TRBJ1-4, with D possibly TRBD1 on 5 matching bases. V lost 3 bases and J 7 bases, leaving 15 bases between the germline ends. The CDR3 extends over 14 amino acids. CDR1 and CDR2 (germline): GTSNPN, SVGIG (reference sequence).

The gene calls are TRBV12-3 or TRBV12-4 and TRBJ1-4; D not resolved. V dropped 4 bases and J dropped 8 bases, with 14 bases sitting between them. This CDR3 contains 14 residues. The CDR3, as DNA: TGTGCCAGCAGTTCTGTGGCAGCTCGGGAAAAACTGTTTTTT. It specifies CASSSVAAREKLFF.

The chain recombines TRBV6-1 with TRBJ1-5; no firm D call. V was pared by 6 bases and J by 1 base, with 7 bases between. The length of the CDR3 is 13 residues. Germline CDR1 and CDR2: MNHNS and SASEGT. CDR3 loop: CASRDLSNQPQHF. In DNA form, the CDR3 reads TGTGCCAGCAGGGACCTCAGCAATCAGCCCCAGCATTTT.

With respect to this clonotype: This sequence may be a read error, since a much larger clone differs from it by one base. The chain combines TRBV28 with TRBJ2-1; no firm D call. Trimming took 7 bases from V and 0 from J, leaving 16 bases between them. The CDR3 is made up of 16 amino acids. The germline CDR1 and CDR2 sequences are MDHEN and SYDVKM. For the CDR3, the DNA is TGTGCCAGCAAGGCTGGGCGGCTTAGCTCCTACAATGAGCAGTTCTTC. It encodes CASKAGRLSSYNEQFF.

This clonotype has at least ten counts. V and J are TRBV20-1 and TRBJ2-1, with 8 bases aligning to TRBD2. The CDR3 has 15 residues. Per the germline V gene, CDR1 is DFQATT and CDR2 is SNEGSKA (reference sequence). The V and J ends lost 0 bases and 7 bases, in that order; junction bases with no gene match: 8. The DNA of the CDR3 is TGCAGTGCTAGAGATCCAAGCGGGAGTGGTAATGAGCAGTTCTTC. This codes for CSARDPSGSGNEQFF.

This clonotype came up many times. Here the CDR3 reads CASSLEARWEGQDTQYF. In nucleotides, the CDR3 is TGCGCCAGCAGCTTGGAGGCTAGGTGGGAGGGCCAAGATACGCAGTATTTT. The chain combines TRBV5-1 with TRBJ2-3; 7 nucleotides line up with TRBD2. Germline V gives CDR1 SGHRS, CDR2 YFSETQ. The CDR3 covers 17 residues. V shed 0 bases and J 5 bases; nucleotides not matched to a gene: 12.

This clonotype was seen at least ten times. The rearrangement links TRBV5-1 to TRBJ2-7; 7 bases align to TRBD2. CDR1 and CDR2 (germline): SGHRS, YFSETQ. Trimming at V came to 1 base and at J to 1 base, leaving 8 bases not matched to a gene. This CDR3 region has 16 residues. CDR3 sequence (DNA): TGCGCCAGCAGCTTGTATCAGCGGGATTGGTCCTACGAGCAGTACTTC. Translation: CASSLYQRDWSYEQYF.

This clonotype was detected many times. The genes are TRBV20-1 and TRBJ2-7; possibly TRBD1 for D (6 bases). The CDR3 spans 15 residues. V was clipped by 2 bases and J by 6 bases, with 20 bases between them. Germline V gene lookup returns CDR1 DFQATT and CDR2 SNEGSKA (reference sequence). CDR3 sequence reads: CSARTTGRGIGEQYF. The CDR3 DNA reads TGCAGTGCTAGAACCACAGGCAGGGGTATTGGCGAGCAGTACTTC.

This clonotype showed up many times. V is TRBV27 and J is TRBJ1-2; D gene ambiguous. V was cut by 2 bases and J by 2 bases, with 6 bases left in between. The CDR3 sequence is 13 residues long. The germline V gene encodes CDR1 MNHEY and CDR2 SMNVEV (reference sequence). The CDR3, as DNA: TGTGCCAGCAGTTTACGGCGGAACTATGGCTACACCTTC. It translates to CASSLRRNYGYTF.

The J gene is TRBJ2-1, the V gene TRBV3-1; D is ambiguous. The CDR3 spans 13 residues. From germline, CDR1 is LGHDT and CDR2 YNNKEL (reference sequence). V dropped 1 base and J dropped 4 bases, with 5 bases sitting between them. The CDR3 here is CASSQVLYNEQFF. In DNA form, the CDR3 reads TGTGCCAGCAGCCAAGTCTTGTACAATGAGCAGTTCTTC.

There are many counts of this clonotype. The CDR3 is CASGHLYNEQFF. DNA for the CDR3: TGTGCCAGTGGACACCTCTACAATGAGCAGTTCTTC. This sequence joins TRBV19 and TRBJ2-1; D is possibly TRBD1 (5 bases). CDR3 length equals 12 residues. The ends were cut back, 8 bases at V and 3 bases at J, with 8 bases in the middle. Germline V CDR1 and CDR2: LNHDA, SQIVND (reference sequence).

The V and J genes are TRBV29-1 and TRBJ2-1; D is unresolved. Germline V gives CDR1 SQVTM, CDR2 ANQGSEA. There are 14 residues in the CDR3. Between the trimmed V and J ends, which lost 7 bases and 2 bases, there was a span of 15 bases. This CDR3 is CSAKDTGTYNEQFF. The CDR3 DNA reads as TGCAGCGCCAAAGACACCGGAACCTACAATGAGCAGTTCTTC.

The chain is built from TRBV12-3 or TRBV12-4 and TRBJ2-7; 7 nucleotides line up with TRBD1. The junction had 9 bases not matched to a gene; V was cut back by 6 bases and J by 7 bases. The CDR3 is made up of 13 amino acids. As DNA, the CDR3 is TGTGCCAGCAGCCCACATGACAGGGAAGAGCAGTACTTC. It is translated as CASSPHDREEQYF.

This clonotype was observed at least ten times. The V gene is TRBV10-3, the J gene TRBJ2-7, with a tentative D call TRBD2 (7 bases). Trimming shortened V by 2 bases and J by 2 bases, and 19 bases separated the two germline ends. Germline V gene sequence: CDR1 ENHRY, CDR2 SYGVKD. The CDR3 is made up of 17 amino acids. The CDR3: CAISEAEGGQGPYEQYF. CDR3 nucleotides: TGTGCCATCAGTGAGGCTGAGGGGGGGCAGGGGCCCTACGAGCAGTACTTC.

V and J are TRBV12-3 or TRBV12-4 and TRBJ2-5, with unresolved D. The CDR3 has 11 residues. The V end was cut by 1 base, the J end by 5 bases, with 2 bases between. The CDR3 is CASSLDETQYF. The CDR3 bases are TGTGCCAGCAGTTTAGACGAGACCCAGTACTTC.

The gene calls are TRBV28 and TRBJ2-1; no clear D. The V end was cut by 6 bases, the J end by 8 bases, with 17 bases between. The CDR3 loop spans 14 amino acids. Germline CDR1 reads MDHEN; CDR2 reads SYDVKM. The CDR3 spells CASSLIVLNHEQFF. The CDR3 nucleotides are TGTGCCAGCAGCCTTATAGTCCTTAACCATGAGCAGTTCTTC.

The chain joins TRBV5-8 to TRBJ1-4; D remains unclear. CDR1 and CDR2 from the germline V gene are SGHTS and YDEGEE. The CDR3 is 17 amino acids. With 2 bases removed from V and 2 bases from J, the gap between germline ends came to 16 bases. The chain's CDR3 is CASSLPPGRPTNEKLFF. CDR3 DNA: TGTGCCAGCAGCTTACCCCCGGGAAGACCGACTAATGAAAAACTGTTTTTT.

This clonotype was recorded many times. For the CDR3, the DNA is TGTGCCTGGAGTCTTTTGGGGGGTTCGGCAGATACGCAGTATTTT. Its protein is CAWSLLGGSADTQYF. V usage is TRBV30 and J usage is TRBJ2-3; D may be TRBD2 (6 bases). Germline CDR1 and CDR2: GTSNPN and SVGIG (reference sequence). V dropped 2 bases and J dropped 4 bases, with 16 bases sitting between them. The CDR3 sequence is 15 residues long. The full variable domain, with the rest looked up from reference TRBV30 and TRBJ2-3, is SQTIHQWPATLVQPVGSPLSLECTVEGTSNPNLYWYRQAAGRGLQLLFYSVGIGQISSEVPQNLSASRPQDRQFILSSKKLLLSDSGFYLCAWSLLGGSADTQYFGPGTRLTVL.

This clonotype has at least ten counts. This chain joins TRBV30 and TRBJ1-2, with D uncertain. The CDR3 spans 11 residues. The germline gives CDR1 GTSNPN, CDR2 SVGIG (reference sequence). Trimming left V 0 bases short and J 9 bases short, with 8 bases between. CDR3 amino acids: CAWSVLRSYTF. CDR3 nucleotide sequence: TGTGCCTGGAGTGTACTAAGGAGCTACACCTTC. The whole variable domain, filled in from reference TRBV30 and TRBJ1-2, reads SQTIHQWPATLVQPVGSPLSLECTVEGTSNPNLYWYRQAAGRGLQLLFYSVGIGQISSEVPQNLSASRPQDRQFILSSKKLLLSDSGFYLCAWSVLRSYTFGSGTRLTVV.

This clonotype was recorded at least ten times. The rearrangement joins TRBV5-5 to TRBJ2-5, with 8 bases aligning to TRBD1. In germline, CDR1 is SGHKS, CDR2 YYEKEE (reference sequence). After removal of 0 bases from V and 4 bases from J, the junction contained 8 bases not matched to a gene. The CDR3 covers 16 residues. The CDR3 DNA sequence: TGTGCCAGCAGCTTGGCAGGGGGCACCTTCGGAGAGACCCAGTACTTC. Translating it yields CASSLAGGTFGETQYF.

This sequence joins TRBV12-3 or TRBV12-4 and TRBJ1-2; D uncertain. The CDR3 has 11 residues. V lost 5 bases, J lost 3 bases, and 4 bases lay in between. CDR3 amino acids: CASSTYYGYTF. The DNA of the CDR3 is TGTGCCAGCAGTACCTACTATGGCTACACCTTC.

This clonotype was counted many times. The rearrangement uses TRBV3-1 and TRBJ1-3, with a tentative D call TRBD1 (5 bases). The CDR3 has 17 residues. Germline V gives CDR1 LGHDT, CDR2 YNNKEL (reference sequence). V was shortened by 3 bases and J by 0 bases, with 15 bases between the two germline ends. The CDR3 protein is CASSQSGRGASGNTIYF. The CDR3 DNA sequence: TGTGCCAGCAGCCAGAGCGGGCGGGGCGCCTCTGGAAACACCATATATTTT.

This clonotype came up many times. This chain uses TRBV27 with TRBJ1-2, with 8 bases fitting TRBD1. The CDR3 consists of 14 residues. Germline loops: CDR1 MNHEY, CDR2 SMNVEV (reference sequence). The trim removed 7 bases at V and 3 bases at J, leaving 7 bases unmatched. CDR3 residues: CASIPDRGDYGYTF. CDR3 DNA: TGTGCCAGCATTCCCGACAGGGGAGACTATGGCTACACCTTC.

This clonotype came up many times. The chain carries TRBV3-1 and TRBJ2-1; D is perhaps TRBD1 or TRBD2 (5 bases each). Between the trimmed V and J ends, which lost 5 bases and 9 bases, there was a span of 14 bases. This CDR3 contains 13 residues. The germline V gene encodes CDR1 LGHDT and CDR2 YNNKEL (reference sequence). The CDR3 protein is CASSFQGVREQFF. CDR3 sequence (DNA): TGTGCCAGCAGCTTCCAGGGAGTCCGTGAGCAGTTCTTC.

The CDR3 loop is CAWSGPLGSSRGSYNEQFF. In DNA, the CDR3 is TGTGCCTGGAGTGGGCCGTTAGGTAGTAGCAGGGGTTCCTACAATGAGCAGTTCTTC. The chain uses TRBV30 and TRBJ2-1; maybe TRBD1 (6 bases). This CDR3 spans 19 amino acids. V gave up 1 base and J gave up 1 base, with 23 bases separating them. Germline V CDR1 and CDR2: GTSNPN, SVGIG (reference sequence).